This T cell receptor beta chain stems from a study of CD8 T cells in ankylosing spondylitis. Overall study findings and caveats: Clones linked to disease were reported to show significant enrichment in matched ankylosing spondylitis synovial fluid. Those disease-linked clones were CD8+; they were also relatively rare in peripheral blood. A TCR beta motif of several highly homologous variants appeared characteristic of ankylosing spondylitis blood.

The CDR3 has 16 residues. The V end lost 7 bases, the J end lost 0 bases, and 16 bases lay between the germline ends. Per the germline V gene, CDR1 is LNHDA and CDR2 is SQIVND (reference sequence). TCRdb fed the 5' RACE reads into MiXCR, producing one record per CDR3 protein. The sample lists 500,000 to 650,000 distinct CDR3 sequences; 5.3% were seen once. This clonotype came up a few times. Antigen: not known. Source material: blood, either unsorted or a sorted T cell fraction (not recorded which). J is TRBJ1-5 and V is TRBV19; D perhaps matches TRBD1 (5 bases). The receptor was derived from a male donor with ankylosing spondylitis. Here the CDR3 DNA reads TGTGCCAGTACCGCCCGGTCGGGGGATAGCAATCAGCCCCAGCATTTT. Translation: CASTARSGDSNQPQHF.